This TCR beta chain was recorded in a study of CD8+CD57+ T cells in acquired aplastic anemia. Across the whole study: An average of about 3.4 ug of DNA was obtained from sorted CD4+ and CD8+ cells.

Sequencing was done on patients that had shown CD8+CD57+ cell expansion by flow cytometry. The blood sampling took place in patients who had so far received no therapy. The ends were cut back, 4 bases at V and 1 base at J, with 7 bases in the middle. The CDR3 is 13 amino acids. Looked up from germline, CDR1 is MNHEY and CDR2 is SMNVEV (reference sequence). Both TCR beta VDJ combination and CDR3 sequence profiling were carried out. Genomic DNA was the template for this profiling. MiXCR, applied by TCRdb to the reads, yields one record per CDR3 protein. The sample shows roughly 500,000 distinct CDR3 sequences, around 30% of them seen only once. This clonotype showed up just a few times. Its antigen is not identified. Regarding the study as a whole: Found in both controls and patients were twenty-nine CD8+ CDR3 sequences.

Sequenced: sorted CD4+, CD8+, or CD8+CD57+ T cells (not recorded which) from PBMCs. The chain joins TRBV27 to TRBJ1-1, with D possibly matching TRBD1 (5 bases). This receptor was taken from a human donor with aplastic anemia. CDR3 bases: TGTGCCAGCAGTTGGGGCGCGAACACTGAAGCTTTCTTT. This gives the protein CASSWGANTEAFF.